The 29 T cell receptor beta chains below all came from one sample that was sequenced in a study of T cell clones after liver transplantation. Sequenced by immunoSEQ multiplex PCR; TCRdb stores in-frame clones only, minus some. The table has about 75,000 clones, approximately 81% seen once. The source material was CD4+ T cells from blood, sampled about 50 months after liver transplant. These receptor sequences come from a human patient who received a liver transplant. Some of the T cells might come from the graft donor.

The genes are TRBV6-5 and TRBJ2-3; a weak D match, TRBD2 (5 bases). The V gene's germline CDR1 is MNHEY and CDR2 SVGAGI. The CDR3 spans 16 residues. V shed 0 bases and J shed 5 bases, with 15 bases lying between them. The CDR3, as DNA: TGTGCCAGCAGTTACTCGTGGGCCAGCGGACTAGATACGCAGTATTTT. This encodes CASSYSWASGLDTQYF.

The CDR3 DNA sequence: TGCGCCAGCAGACCAGGAGATAGCAATCAGCCCCAGCATTTT. Its translation is CASRPGDSNQPQHF. The chain couples TRBV5-1 to TRBJ1-5; D is undetermined. Germline V lookup: CDR1 SGHRS, CDR2 YFSETQ. The CDR3 has 14 residues. Trimming cost V 5 bases and J 0 bases, with 9 bases left between them.

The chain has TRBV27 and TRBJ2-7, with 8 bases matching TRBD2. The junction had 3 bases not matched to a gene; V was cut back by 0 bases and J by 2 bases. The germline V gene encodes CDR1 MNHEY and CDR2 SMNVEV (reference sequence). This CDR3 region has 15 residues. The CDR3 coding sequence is TGTGCCAGCAGTTTATCCGCGGGACTAGCCTACGAGCAGTACTTC. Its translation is CASSLSAGLAYEQYF.

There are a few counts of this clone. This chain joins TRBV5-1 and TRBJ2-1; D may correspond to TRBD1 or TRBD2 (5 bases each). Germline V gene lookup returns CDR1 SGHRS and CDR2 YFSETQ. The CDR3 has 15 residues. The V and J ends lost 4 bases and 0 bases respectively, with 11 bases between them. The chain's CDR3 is CASSEDGTSYNEQFF. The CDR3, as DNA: TGCGCCAGCAGCGAGGACGGGACCTCCTACAATGAGCAGTTCTTC.

Written as DNA, the CDR3 is TGTGCCAGCTCACCATTACAGGAGAACACCGGGGAGCTGTTTTTT. It encodes CASSPLQENTGELFF. The V gene is TRBV18, the J gene TRBJ2-2; weak D call: TRBD1 (5 bases). CDR3 length equals 15 residues. Germline CDR1 and CDR2: KGHSH and LQKENI. V gave up 2 bases and J gave up 1 base, with 8 bases separating them.

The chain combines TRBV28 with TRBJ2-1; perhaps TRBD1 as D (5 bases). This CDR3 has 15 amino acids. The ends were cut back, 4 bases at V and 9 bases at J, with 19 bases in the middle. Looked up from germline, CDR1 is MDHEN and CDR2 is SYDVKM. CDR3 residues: CASSSPWAGFREQFF. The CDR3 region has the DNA TGTGCCAGCAGTTCCCCCTGGGCAGGGTTCCGTGAGCAGTTCTTC. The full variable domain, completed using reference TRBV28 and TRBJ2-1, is DVKVTQSSRYLVKRTGEKVFLECVQDMDHENMFWYRQDPGLGLRLIYFSYDVKMKEKGDIPEGYSVSREKKERFSLILESASTNQTSMYLCASSSPWAGFREQFFGPGTRLTVL.

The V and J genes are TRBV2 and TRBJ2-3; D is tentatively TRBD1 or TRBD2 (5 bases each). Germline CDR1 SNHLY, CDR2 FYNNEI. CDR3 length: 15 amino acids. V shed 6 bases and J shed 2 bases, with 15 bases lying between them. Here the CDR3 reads CASRALGANTDTQYF. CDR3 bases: TGTGCCAGCAGGGCACTAGGGGCCAACACAGATACGCAGTATTTT. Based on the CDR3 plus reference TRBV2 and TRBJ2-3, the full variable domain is EPEVTQTPSHQVTQMGQEVILRCVPISNHLYFYWYRQILGQKVEFLVSFYNNEISEKSEIFDDQFSVERPDGSNFTLKIRSTKLEDSAMYFCASRALGANTDTQYFGPGTRLTVL.

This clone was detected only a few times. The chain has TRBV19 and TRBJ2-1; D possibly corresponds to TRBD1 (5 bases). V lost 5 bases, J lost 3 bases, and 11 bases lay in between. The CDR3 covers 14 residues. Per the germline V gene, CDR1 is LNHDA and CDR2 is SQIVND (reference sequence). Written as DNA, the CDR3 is TGTGCCAGTAGTCGACAGCTGAACTACAATGAGCAGTTCTTC. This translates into CASSRQLNYNEQFF.

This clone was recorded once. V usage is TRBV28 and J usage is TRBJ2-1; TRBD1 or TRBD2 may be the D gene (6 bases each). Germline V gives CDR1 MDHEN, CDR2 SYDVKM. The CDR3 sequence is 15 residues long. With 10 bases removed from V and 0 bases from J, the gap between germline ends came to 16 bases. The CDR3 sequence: CATEGGGSSYNEQFF. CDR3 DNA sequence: TGTGCCACCGAAGGAGGGGGGAGCTCCTACAATGAGCAGTTCTTC.

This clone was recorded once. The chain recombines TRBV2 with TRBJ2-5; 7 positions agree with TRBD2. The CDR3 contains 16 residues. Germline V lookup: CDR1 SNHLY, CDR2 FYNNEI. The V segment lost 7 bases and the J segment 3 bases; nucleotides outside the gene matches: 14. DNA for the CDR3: TGTGCCAGCACCTTGAGGGGAGGGGAAGCAAAAGAGACCCAGTACTTC. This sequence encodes CASTLRGGEAKETQYF.

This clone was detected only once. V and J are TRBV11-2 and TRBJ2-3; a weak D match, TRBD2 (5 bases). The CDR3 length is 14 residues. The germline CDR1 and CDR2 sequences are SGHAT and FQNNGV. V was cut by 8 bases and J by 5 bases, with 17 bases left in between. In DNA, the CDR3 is TGTGCCAGCTCGCGGGCCCTAAGAGGAGATACGCAGTATTTT. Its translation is CASSRALRGDTQYF.

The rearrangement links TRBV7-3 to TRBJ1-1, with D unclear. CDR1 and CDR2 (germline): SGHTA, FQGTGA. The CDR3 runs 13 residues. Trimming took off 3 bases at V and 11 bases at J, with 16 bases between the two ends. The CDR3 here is CASSFGTEGGAFF. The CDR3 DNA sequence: TGTGCCAGCAGCTTTGGCACGGAAGGTGGGGCTTTCTTT. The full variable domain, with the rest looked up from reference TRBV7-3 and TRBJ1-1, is GAGVSQTPSNKVTEKGKYVELRCDPISGHTALYWYRQSLGQGPEFLIYFQGTGAADDSGLPNDRFFAVRPEGSVSTLKIQRTERGDSAVYLCASSFGTEGGAFFGQGTRLTVV.

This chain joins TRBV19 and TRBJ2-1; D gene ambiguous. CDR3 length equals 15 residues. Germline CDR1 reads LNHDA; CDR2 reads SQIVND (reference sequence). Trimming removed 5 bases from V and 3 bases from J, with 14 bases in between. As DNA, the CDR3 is TGTGCCAGTAGTTCTGGCAGAGAAATCTACAATGAGCAGTTCTTC. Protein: CASSSGREIYNEQFF.

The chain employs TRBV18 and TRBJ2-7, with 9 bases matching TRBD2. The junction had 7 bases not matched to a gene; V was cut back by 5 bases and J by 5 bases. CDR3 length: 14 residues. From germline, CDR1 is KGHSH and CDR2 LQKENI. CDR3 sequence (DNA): TGTGCCAGCTCATCAACCGGGACTAGCCACGAGCAGTACTTC. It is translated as CASSSTGTSHEQYF.

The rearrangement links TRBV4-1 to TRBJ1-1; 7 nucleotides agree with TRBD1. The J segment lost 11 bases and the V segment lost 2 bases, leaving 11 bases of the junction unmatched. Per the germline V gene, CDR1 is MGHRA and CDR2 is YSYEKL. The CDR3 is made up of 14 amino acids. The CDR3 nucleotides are TGCGCCAGCAGCCAACAATCCAGACAGGGTATGGCTTTCTTT. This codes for CASSQQSRQGMAFF.

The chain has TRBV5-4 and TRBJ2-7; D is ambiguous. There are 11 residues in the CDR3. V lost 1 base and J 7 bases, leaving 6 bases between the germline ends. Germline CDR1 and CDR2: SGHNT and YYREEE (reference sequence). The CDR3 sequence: CASSLLREQYF. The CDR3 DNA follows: TGTGCCAGCAGCTTGCTGCGGGAGCAGTACTTC. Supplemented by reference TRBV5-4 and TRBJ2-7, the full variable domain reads ETGVTQSPTHLIKTRGQQVTLRCSSQSGHNTVSWYQQALGQGPQFIFQYYREEENGRGNFPPRFSGLQFPNYSSELNVNALELDDSALYLCASSLLREQYFGPGTRLTVT.

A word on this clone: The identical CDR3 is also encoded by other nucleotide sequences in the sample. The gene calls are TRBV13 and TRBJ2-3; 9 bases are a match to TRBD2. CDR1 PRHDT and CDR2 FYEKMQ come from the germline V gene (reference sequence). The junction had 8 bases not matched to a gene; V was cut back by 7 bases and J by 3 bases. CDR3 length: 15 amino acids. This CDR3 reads CASTSGGRVTDTQYF. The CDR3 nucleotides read TGTGCCAGCACTTCTGGCGGGAGGGTTACAGATACGCAGTATTTT.

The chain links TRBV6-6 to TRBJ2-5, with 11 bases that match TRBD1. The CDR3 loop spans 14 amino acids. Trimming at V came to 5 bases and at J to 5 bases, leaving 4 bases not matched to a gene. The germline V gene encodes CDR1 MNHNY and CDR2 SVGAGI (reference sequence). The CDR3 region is CASSPGQGEETQYF. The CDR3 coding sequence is TGTGCCAGCAGTCCGGGACAGGGGGAGGAGACCCAGTACTTC.

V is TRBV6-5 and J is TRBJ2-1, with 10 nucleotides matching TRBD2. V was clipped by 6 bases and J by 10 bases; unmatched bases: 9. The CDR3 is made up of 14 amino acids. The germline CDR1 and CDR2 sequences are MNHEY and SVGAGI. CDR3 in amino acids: CASRPGLASREQFF. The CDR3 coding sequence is TGTGCCAGCAGGCCGGGACTAGCGAGTCGCGAGCAGTTCTTC.

DNA for the CDR3: TGTGCCAGCATCGACCTTCGCAGGGGGAATGGCTACACCTTC. Translating it yields CASIDLRRGNGYTF. V is TRBV6-1 and J is TRBJ1-2, with 7 bases aligning to TRBD1. The CDR3 runs 14 residues. V trimming: 7 bases; J trimming: 6 bases; junction bases outside the gene matches: 11. The V gene's germline CDR1 is MNHNS and CDR2 SASEGT.

CDR3 protein: CASSLEGAANTGELFF. The CDR3 bases are TGCGCCAGCAGCTTGGAAGGGGCCGCGAACACCGGGGAGCTGTTTTTT. The chain has TRBV5-1 and TRBJ2-2, with TRBD1 as a possible D gene (5 bases). With 0 bases removed from V and 0 bases from J, the gap between germline ends came to 9 bases. CDR1 and CDR2 from the germline V gene are SGHRS and YFSETQ. The CDR3 runs 16 residues.

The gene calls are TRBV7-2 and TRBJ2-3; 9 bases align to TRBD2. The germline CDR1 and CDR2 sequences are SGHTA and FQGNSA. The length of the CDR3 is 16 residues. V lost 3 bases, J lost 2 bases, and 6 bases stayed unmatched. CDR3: CASSFLSGGHTDTQYF. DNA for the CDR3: TGTGCCAGCAGCTTCCTTAGCGGGGGACACACAGATACGCAGTATTTT.

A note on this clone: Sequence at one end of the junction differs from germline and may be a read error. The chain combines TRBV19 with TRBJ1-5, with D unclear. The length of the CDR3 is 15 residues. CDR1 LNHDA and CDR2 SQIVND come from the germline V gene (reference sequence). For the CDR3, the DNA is TGTGCCAGTAGTATACCCCGGGGTGGGCAATCAGCCCCAGCATTT. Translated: CASSIPRGGQSAPAF.

Here the CDR3 reads CASNRQGSTDTQYF. CDR3 DNA: TGTGCCAGCAATCGACAGGGATCAACAGATACGCAGTATTTT. The V gene is TRBV6-1, the J gene TRBJ2-3, with 7 bases matching TRBD1. The V and J ends lost 7 bases and 3 bases, in that order; junction bases with no gene match: 7. There are 14 residues in the CDR3. CDR1 and CDR2 (germline): MNHNS, SASEGT.

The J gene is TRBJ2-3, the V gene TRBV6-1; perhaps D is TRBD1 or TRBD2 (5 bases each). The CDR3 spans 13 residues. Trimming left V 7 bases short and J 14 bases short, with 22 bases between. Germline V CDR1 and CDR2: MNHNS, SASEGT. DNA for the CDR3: TGTGCCAGCAAACATCGAGGGACGGCCCTTCCGTATTTT. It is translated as CASKHRGTALPYF.

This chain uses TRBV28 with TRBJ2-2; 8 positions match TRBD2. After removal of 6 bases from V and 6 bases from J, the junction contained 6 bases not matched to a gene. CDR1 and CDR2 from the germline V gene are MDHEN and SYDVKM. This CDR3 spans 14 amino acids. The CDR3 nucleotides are TGTGCCAGCAGGGGTAGCGGGATTCCCGGGGAGCTGTTTTTT. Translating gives CASRGSGIPGELFF. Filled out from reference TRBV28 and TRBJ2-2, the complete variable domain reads DVKVTQSSRYLVKRTGEKVFLECVQDMDHENMFWYRQDPGLGLRLIYFSYDVKMKEKGDIPEGYSVSREKKERFSLILESASTNQTSMYLCASRGSGIPGELFFGEGSRLTVL.

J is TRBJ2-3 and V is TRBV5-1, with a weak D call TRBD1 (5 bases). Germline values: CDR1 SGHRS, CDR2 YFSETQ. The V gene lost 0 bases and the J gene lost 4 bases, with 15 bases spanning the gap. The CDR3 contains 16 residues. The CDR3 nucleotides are TGCGCCAGCAGCTTGGATACCCGAATAGGGGCAGATACGCAGTATTTT. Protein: CASSLDTRIGADTQYF.

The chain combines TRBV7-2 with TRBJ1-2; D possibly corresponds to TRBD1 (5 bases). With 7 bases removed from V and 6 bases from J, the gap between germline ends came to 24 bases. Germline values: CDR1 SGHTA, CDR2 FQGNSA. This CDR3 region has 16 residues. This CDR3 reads CASTLQSGAMNHGYTF. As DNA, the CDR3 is TGTGCCAGCACCCTTCAATCCGGGGCGATGAACCATGGCTACACCTTC.

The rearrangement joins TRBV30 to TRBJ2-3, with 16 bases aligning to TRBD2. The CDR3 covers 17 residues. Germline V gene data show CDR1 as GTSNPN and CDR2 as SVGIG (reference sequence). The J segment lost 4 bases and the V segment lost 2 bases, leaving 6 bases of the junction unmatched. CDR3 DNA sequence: TGTGCCTGGAGTAGGGGACTAGCGGGAGGGCGGGCAGATACGCAGTATTTT. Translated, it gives CAWSRGLAGGRADTQYF.